This T cell receptor beta chain emerged from a study of control samples from healthy donors and cancer patients. This CDR3 region has 14 residues. The V end was cut by 4 bases, the J end by 5 bases, with 12 bases between. Germline loops: CDR1 SGHRS, CDR2 YFSETQ. Libraries were prepared by immunoSEQ multiplex PCR; TCRdb keeps only in-frame clonotypes and omits some of them. The sample holds under 30,000 clones, 85% seen once. The gene calls are TRBV5-1 and TRBJ2-2; D uncertain. This clonotype was obtained from a woman aged 55-70 years with head and neck cancer. Source material: PBMCs. CDR3: CASSPSGVTGELFF. Written as DNA, the CDR3 is TGCGCCAGCAGCCCCTCCGGCGTGACCGGGGAGCTGTTTTTT.